The 27 T cell receptor beta chains given below trace back to one sample, sequenced in a study of blood T cells in healthy people across ages. A second roughly 7 to 11 cycle PCR used barcoded and J-beta primers. TCRdb itself ran the 5' RACE reads through MiXCR, one entry per CDR3 protein. The sample carries 2 million or so distinct CDR3 sequences, roughly 49% recorded once. The sequenced sample was blood. The receptors were gathered from a woman between 40 and 55 years old in good health.

The gene calls are TRBV20-1 and TRBJ1-6; D uncertain. The CDR3 spans 13 residues. V lost 4 bases to trimming and J lost 7 bases, with 11 bases between them. Germline CDR1 DFQATT, CDR2 SNEGSKA (reference sequence). Here the CDR3 reads CSANRAVNSPLHF. The DNA for the CDR3 is TGCAGTGCTAACCGGGCCGTAAATTCACCCCTCCACTTT.

The gene calls are TRBV13 and TRBJ2-3; D remains ambiguous. CDR1 is PRHDT, CDR2 FYEKMQ, per germline (reference sequence). V was clipped by 2 bases and J by 5 bases, with 11 bases between them. CDR3 length: 14 amino acids. This chain's CDR3 is CASSLLATQDTQYF. In DNA form, the CDR3 reads TGTGCCAGCAGCTTATTGGCGACCCAAGATACGCAGTATTTT.

This clonotype has just a few counts. The rearrangement joins TRBV6-6 to TRBJ2-7, with 13 bases identical to TRBD2. Looked up from germline, CDR1 is MNHNY and CDR2 is SVGAGI (reference sequence). Trimming removed 7 bases from V and 3 bases from J; junction bases left unmatched: 3. This CDR3 has 14 amino acids. The CDR3 bases are TGTGCCAGCATCAGGACTAGCGGGGGCTACGAGCAGTACTTC. It is translated as CASIRTSGGYEQYF.

The chain recombines TRBV21-1 with TRBJ2-1. TRBV21-1 is deemed a pseudogene. This CDR3 spans 15 amino acids. This chain's CDR3 is CASSKEAVSYNEQFF. CDR3 DNA: TGTGCCAGCAGCAAAGAGGCAGTCTCCTACAATGAGCAGTTCTTC.

A few counts support this clonotype. CDR3 sequence reads: CASSQPTGGIYGYTF. As DNA, the CDR3 is TGCGCCAGCAGCCAACCGACAGGGGGCATCTATGGCTACACCTTC. V and J are TRBV4-1 and TRBJ1-2, with TRBD1 matching over 10 bases. V lost 2 bases to trimming and J lost 4 bases; unmatched junction nucleotides: 4. This CDR3 comprises 15 residues. The V gene's germline CDR1 is MGHRA and CDR2 YSYEKL.

V usage is TRBV9 and J usage is TRBJ1-6; D remains unclear. V gave up 4 bases and J gave up 10 bases, with 15 bases separating them. This CDR3 spans 14 amino acids. Germline V gene lookup returns CDR1 SGDLS and CDR2 YYNGEE. DNA for the CDR3: TGTGCCAGCAGCTCGACGGGGTACGGATCACCCCTCCACTTT. The encoded protein is CASSSTGYGSPLHF.

The CDR3 sequence: CASSQENTAYSPLHF. The CDR3 DNA reads as TGTGCCAGCAGCCAAGAAAATACGGCCTATTCACCCCTCCACTTT. The gene calls are TRBV3-1 and TRBJ1-6; D remains unclear. Germline CDR1 LGHDT, CDR2 YNNKEL (reference sequence). Trimming removed 0 bases at V and 8 bases at J, with 11 bases between. This CDR3 is 15 amino acids long.

The V gene is TRBV28, the J gene TRBJ1-5, with D hard to call. Looked up from germline, CDR1 is MDHEN and CDR2 is SYDVKM. The length of the CDR3 is 14 residues. With 5 bases removed from V and 1 base from J, the gap between germline ends came to 9 bases. CDR3 sequence: CASSIGISNQPQHF. CDR3 DNA sequence: TGTGCCAGCAGTATTGGAATCAGCAATCAGCCCCAGCATTTT.

The genes are TRBV6-6 and TRBJ2-1; 9 bases map to TRBD1. CDR3 length equals 14 residues. Losses at the gene ends were 3 bases for V and 7 bases for J; bases not matched to a gene: 4. Germline V gene sequence: CDR1 MNHNY, CDR2 SVGAGI (reference sequence). In DNA form, the CDR3 reads TGTGCCAGCAGTTATAGGGACAGGGCAAATGAGCAGTTCTTC. It is translated as CASSYRDRANEQFF.

The chain couples TRBV6-2 or TRBV6-3 to TRBJ2-3; possibly TRBD2 for D (5 bases). Germline CDR1 is MNHEY and CDR2 is SVGEGT. V lost 4 bases and J lost 3, with 14 bases in between. The CDR3 totals 15 residues. CDR3 loop: CASSSILRRTDTQYF. In DNA form, the CDR3 reads TGTGCCAGCAGTTCCATCCTAAGGAGGACAGATACGCAGTATTTT.

The chain is built from TRBV29-1 and TRBJ2-3; D gene uncertain. CDR3 size: 14 residues. V was pared by 5 bases and J by 1 base, with 13 bases between. Germline CDR1 and CDR2: SQVTM and ANQGSEA. CDR3 DNA sequence: TGCAGCGTTCGTGAATACGCGGGCACAGATACGCAGTATTTT. Encoded protein: CSVREYAGTDTQYF.

The gene calls are TRBV11-2 and TRBJ1-4; 9 bases are shared with TRBD1. Per germline, CDR1 SGHAT and CDR2 FQNNGV. Trimming removed 1 base from V and 7 bases from J; junction bases left unmatched: 10. The CDR3 runs to 17 residues. The CDR3 DNA reads TGTGCCAGCAGCTTAGGGGACAGGGAGCTTCACGGTGAAAAACTGTTTTTT. This translates into CASSLGDRELHGEKLFF.

This clonotype was picked up a small number of times. The chain links TRBV7-2 to TRBJ2-6; possibly TRBD2 for D (6 bases). Per germline, CDR1 SGHTA and CDR2 FQGNSA. CDR3 length equals 15 residues. V lost 5 bases, J lost 2 bases, and 10 bases lay in between. The CDR3 loop reads CASSQGGAGANVLTF. The CDR3 bases are TGTGCCAGCAGCCAAGGAGGGGCTGGGGCCAACGTCCTGACTTTC.

There are a few counts of this clonotype. CDR3 in amino acids: CSARPPDRKSYTF. DNA for the CDR3: TGCAGTGCTAGACCCCCAGACAGGAAAAGCTACACCTTC. This sequence joins TRBV20-1 and TRBJ1-2; possibly TRBD1 for D (6 bases). The CDR3 length is 13 residues. Germline assignment: CDR1 DFQATT and CDR2 SNEGSKA (reference sequence). V lost 2 bases and J 9 bases, leaving 16 bases between the germline ends.

This clonotype was picked up a small number of times. The chain is built from TRBV5-1 and TRBJ1-2; D is unresolved. Deletions cut 1 base from V and 1 base from J, with 17 bases between. The CDR3 is made up of 17 amino acids. CDR1 is SGHRS, CDR2 YFSETQ, per germline. This chain's CDR3 is CASSLSGFEGRNYGYTF. As DNA, the CDR3 is TGCGCCAGCAGCTTGTCGGGTTTCGAGGGCCGTAACTATGGCTACACCTTC.

With respect to this clonotype: The junction does not match germline at one end; this may be a read error. The V gene is TRBV4-3, the J gene TRBJ2-7; D is unresolved. Germline V gene lookup returns CDR1 LGHNA and CDR2 YSLEER. The length of the CDR3 is 15 residues. As DNA, the CDR3 is TGCGCCAGCAGCCAAGATATTGGCGGAACCTACGGGCAGTACTTC. Residues: CASSQDIGGTYGQYF.

The V and J genes are TRBV9 and TRBJ1-2; weak D call: TRBD1 (5 bases). This CDR3 has 12 residues. The ends were cut back, 1 base at V and 8 bases at J, with 9 bases in the middle. Per the germline V gene, CDR1 is SGDLS and CDR2 is YYNGEE. The CDR3: CASSVRGEGYTF. CDR3 coding DNA: TGTGCCAGCAGCGTAAGGGGAGAGGGCTACACCTTC.

V usage is TRBV28 and J usage is TRBJ2-5; TRBD2 agrees at 8 bases. Germline assignment: CDR1 MDHEN and CDR2 SYDVKM. V lost 4 bases and J lost 4; bases outside the gene matches: 11. The CDR3 extends over 16 amino acids. The CDR3 sequence is CASSSPGGGGGETQYF. CDR3 DNA sequence: TGTGCCAGCAGTTCCCCCGGGGGGGGAGGAGGAGAGACCCAGTACTTC.

This clonotype was seen more than once but under ten times. V is TRBV28 and J is TRBJ2-5; D is possibly TRBD2 (7 bases). CDR3 size: 14 residues. Per germline, CDR1 MDHEN and CDR2 SYDVKM. Between the trimmed V and J ends, which lost 4 bases and 5 bases, there was a span of 14 bases. As DNA, the CDR3 is TGTGCCAGCAGTTGGACGGGGGGCGAGGAGACCCAGTACTTC. Its translation: CASSWTGGEETQYF.

This rearrangement joins TRBV6-1 to TRBJ2-7; 8 nucleotides agree with TRBD2. Germline-derived CDR1 and CDR2 are MNHNS and SASEGT. V lost 0 bases, J lost 3 bases, and 7 bases stayed unmatched. The CDR3 loop spans 16 amino acids. CDR3 sequence (DNA): TGTGCCAGCAGTGAAGCTTGGAGCGGGAGTTACTACGAGCAGTACTTC. Translated, it gives CASSEAWSGSYYEQYF.

This clonotype was observed a few times. The chain's CDR3 is CSAPREGPYGYTF. Written as DNA, the CDR3 is TGCAGTGCGCCCCGTGAAGGGCCCTATGGCTACACCTTC. V gene TRBV20-1 combines with J gene TRBJ1-2; D is unresolved. Germline values: CDR1 DFQATT, CDR2 SNEGSKA (reference sequence). V shed 6 bases and J shed 4 bases, with 15 bases lying between them. This CDR3 has 13 residues.

The chain links TRBV28 to TRBJ2-4; D remains ambiguous. The CDR3 contains 14 residues. Trimming cost V 3 bases and J 13 bases, with 19 bases left between them. In germline, CDR1 is MDHEN, CDR2 SYDVKM. Written as DNA, the CDR3 is TGTGCCAGCAGTTTGTCCTTTTCAAGTGGAGAGCAGTACTTC. As protein: CASSLSFSSGEQYF.

V gene TRBV2 combines with J gene TRBJ1-5; D not certain. V lost 2 bases and J lost 4, with 12 bases in between. The CDR3 is 15 amino acids. Looked up from germline, CDR1 is SNHLY and CDR2 is FYNNEI. The CDR3 nucleotides read TGTGCCAGCAGTGAACGACGGGCTGGGAATCAGCCCCAGCATTTT. This translates into CASSERRAGNQPQHF. Complete variable domain (other parts from reference TRBV2 and TRBJ1-5): EPEVTQTPSHQVTQMGQEVILRCVPISNHLYFYWYRQILGQKVEFLVSFYNNEISEKSEIFDDQFSVERPDGSNFTLKIRSTKLEDSAMYFCASSERRAGNQPQHFGDGTRLSIL.

This clonotype was detected ten times or more. The rearrangement uses TRBV7-9 and TRBJ2-1; D perhaps matches TRBD2 (6 bases). The V gene lost 5 bases and the J gene lost 0 bases, with 11 bases spanning the gap. Germline V gene sequence: CDR1 SEHNR, CDR2 FQNEAQ (reference sequence). This CDR3 region has 15 residues. The CDR3 spells CASSTPGSSYNEQFF. DNA of the CDR3: TGTGCCAGCAGCACCCCCGGGAGCTCCTACAATGAGCAGTTCTTC.

This clonotype was found many times. The chain has TRBV5-1 and TRBJ2-1; TRBD2 agrees at 16 bases. CDR1 is SGHRS, CDR2 YFSETQ, per germline. The CDR3 covers 17 residues. V lost 6 bases, J lost 2 bases, and 5 bases stayed unmatched. This CDR3 is CASTGTSGGATYNEQFF. The CDR3 DNA sequence: TGCGCCAGCACCGGGACTAGCGGGGGGGCTACCTACAATGAGCAGTTCTTC.

This clonotype was seen just once. This chain joins TRBV2 and TRBJ1-1; 7 bases are shared with TRBD1. The V gene's germline CDR1 is SNHLY and CDR2 FYNNEI. V dropped 7 bases and J dropped 1; count of bases not matched to a gene: 12. This CDR3 spans 16 amino acids. The DNA for the CDR3 is TGTGCCAGCACCCGGGACAGAGCCTTTAGGAACACTGAAGCTTTCTTT. Its protein product is CASTRDRAFRNTEAFF.

This clonotype showed up just a few times. The chain uses TRBV7-2 and TRBJ2-3, with TRBD2 as a possible D gene (5 bases). The germline V gene encodes CDR1 SGHTA and CDR2 FQGNSA. This CDR3 has 15 amino acids. The ends were cut back, 5 bases at V and 6 bases at J, with 18 bases in the middle. DNA of the CDR3: TGTGCCAGCAGCCCGCGGACGGGATTGAAGGATACGCAGTATTTT. This gives the protein CASSPRTGLKDTQYF.